The 8 T cell receptor beta chains reported below all come from one sample, sequenced in a study of identical twins. TCRdb analysed the 5' RACE reads with MiXCR anew, one entry per CDR3 protein. The table lists 500,000 or so distinct CDR3 sequences, around 15% of them singletons. These sequences were also reported in another study, on yellow fever vaccine responses in identical twins.

Specimen: CD4+ T cells sorted from blood. The receptors come from a young woman in good health.

The rearrangement links TRBV11-3 to TRBJ2-2; D is perhaps TRBD1 or TRBD2 (5 bases each). The CDR3 runs 16 residues. Germline lookup yields CDR1 SGHNT and CDR2 YENEEA. Trimming stripped 1 base from V and 7 bases from J, with 16 bases between. The DNA of the CDR3 is TGTGCCAGCAGCTTAGGGGGGAGAGGGAGCAACGGGGAGCTGTTTTTT. It specifies CASSLGGRGSNGELFF.

This clonotype was picked up a small number of times. The V call is TRBV6-1, the J call TRBJ2-3; 8 positions agree with TRBD2. Germline V gene sequence: CDR1 MNHNS, CDR2 SASEGT. The CDR3 loop spans 16 amino acids. The ends lost 6 bases at V and 2 bases at J; junction bases unmatched: 10. The CDR3 is CASSLSGSGFTDTQYF. Here the CDR3 DNA reads TGTGCCAGCAGCCTAAGCGGGAGTGGGTTCACAGATACGCAGTATTTT.

This clonotype was seen a few times. The J gene is TRBJ1-4, the V gene TRBV18, with D maybe TRBD1 (5 bases). Looked up from germline, CDR1 is KGHSH and CDR2 is LQKENI. Between the trimmed V and J ends, which lost 3 bases and 8 bases, there was a span of 22 bases. This CDR3 has 17 residues. In DNA, the CDR3 is TGTGCCAGCTCACCTTCGCCTCCGGGACTAGCAGGGGAAAAACTGTTTTTT. It is translated as CASSPSPPGLAGEKLFF.

This clonotype was counted a few times. The chain joins TRBV6-2 or TRBV6-3 to TRBJ2-7; the D is unclear. The CDR3 is made up of 12 amino acids. Trimming took off 5 bases at V and 3 bases at J, with 8 bases between the two ends. Germline-derived CDR1 and CDR2 are MNHEY and SVGEGT. The CDR3 nucleotides read TGTGCCAGCAGTGTCTTCCACTACGAGCAGTACTTC. As protein: CASSVFHYEQYF.

The sample holds a few counts of this clonotype. In DNA, the CDR3 is TGTGCCAGCAGCCTCTCACTAGCGGGGGGTAGCGAGCAGTTCTTC. Encoded protein: CASSLSLAGGSEQFF. The rearrangement joins TRBV7-2 to TRBJ2-1; 12 nucleotides agree with TRBD2. Germline V lookup: CDR1 SGHTA, CDR2 FQGNSA. With 5 bases clipped from V and 10 bases from J, the junction kept 9 bases outside the gene matches. This CDR3 has 15 residues.

This clonotype was counted a few times. The V call is TRBV28, the J call TRBJ2-5; the match to TRBD2 covers 7 bases. V dropped 7 bases and J dropped 4; count of bases not matched to a gene: 12. Germline V CDR1 and CDR2: MDHEN, SYDVKM. The CDR3 contains 15 residues. The CDR3 region is CASIPGAGVGETQYF. CDR3 DNA sequence: TGTGCCAGCATCCCTGGGGCGGGAGTGGGAGAGACCCAGTACTTC.

This clonotype was seen a few times. The V and J genes are TRBV27 and TRBJ2-5; D may correspond to TRBD1 or TRBD2 (5 bases each). With 3 bases removed from V and 3 bases from J, the gap between germline ends came to 20 bases. CDR1 and CDR2 from the germline V gene are MNHEY and SMNVEV (reference sequence). The CDR3 contains 17 residues. CDR3: CASSLRGNSQNKETQYF. In DNA form, the CDR3 reads TGTGCCAGCAGTTTGAGGGGAAACTCCCAGAACAAAGAGACCCAGTACTTC.

V usage is TRBV18 and J usage is TRBJ2-1, with 7 nucleotides matching TRBD2. Trimming took 3 bases from V and 0 from J; bases not matched to a gene: 8. Per germline, CDR1 KGHSH and CDR2 LQKENI. The length of the CDR3 is 17 residues. The CDR3: CASSPPVGGSSYNEQFF. The CDR3 bases are TGTGCCAGCTCACCCCCGGTGGGGGGGAGCTCCTACAATGAGCAGTTCTTC.